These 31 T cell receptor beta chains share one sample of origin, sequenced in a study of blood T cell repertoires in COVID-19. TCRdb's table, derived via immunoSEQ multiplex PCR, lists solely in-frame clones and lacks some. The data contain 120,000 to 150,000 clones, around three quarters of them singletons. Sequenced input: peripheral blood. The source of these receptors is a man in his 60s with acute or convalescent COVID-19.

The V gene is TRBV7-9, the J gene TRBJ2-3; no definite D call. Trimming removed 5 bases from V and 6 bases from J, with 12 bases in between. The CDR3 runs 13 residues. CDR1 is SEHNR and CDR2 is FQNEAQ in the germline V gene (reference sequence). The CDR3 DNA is TGTGCCAGCAGCCCGACATTCCGGGATACGCAGTATTTT. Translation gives CASSPTFRDTQYF.

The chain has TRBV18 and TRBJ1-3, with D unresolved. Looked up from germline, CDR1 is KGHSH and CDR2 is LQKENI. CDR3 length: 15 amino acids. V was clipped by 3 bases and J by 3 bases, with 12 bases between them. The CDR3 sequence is CASSPREIGGNTIYF. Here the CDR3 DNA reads TGTGCCAGCTCACCGCGGGAAATTGGTGGAAACACCATATATTTT. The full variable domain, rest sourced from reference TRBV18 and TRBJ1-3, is NAGVMQNPRHLVRRRGQEARLRCSPMKGHSHVYWYRQLPEEGLKFMVYLQKENIIDESGMPKERFSAEFPKEGPSILRIQQVVRGDSAAYFCASSPREIGGNTIYFGEGSWLTVV.

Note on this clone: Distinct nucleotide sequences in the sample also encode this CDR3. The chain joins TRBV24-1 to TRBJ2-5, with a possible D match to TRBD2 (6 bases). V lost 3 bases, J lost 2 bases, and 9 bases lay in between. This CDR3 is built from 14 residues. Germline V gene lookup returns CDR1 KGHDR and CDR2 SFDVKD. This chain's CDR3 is CATSDRDSQETQYF. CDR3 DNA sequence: TGTGCCACCAGTGATCGGGACTCTCAAGAGACCCAGTACTTC.

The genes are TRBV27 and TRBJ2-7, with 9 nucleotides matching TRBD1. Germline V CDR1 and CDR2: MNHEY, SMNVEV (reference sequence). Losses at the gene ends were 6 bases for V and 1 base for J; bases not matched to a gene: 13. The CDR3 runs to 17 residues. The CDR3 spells CASRPGQGKGTSYEQYF. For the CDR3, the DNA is TGTGCCAGCAGGCCGGGACAGGGAAAGGGCACATCCTACGAGCAGTACTTC.

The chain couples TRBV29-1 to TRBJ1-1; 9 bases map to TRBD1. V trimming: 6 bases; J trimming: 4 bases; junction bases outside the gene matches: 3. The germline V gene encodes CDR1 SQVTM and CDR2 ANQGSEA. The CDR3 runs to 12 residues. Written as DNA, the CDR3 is TGCAGCGTGGGACAGGGAAGCACTGAAGCTTTCTTT. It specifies CSVGQGSTEAFF.

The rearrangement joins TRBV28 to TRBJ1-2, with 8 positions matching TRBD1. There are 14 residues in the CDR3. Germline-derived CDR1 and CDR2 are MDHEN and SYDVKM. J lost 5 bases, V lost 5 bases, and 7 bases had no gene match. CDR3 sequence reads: CASSQGARRYGYTF. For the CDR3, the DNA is TGTGCCAGCAGTCAGGGGGCGCGAAGGTATGGCTACACCTTC.

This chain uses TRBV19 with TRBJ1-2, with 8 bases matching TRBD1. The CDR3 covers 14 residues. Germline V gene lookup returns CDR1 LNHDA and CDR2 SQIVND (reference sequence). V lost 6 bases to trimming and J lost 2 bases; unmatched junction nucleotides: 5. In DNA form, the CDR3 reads TGTGCCAGTAGCTTCGACAGGGGCAACTATGGCTACACCTTC. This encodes CASSFDRGNYGYTF.

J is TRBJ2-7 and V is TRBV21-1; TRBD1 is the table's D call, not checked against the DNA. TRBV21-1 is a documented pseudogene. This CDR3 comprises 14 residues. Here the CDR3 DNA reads TGTGCCAGCAGCAAAAACAGGGGAACCTACGAGCAGTACTTC. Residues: CASSKNRGTYEQYF.

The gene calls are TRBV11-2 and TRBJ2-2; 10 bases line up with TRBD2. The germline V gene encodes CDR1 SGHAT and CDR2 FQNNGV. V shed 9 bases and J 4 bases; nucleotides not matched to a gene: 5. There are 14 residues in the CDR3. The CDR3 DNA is TGTGCCAGTCGACTAGCGGGCGCCACCGGGGAGCTGTTTTTT. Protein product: CASRLAGATGELFF.

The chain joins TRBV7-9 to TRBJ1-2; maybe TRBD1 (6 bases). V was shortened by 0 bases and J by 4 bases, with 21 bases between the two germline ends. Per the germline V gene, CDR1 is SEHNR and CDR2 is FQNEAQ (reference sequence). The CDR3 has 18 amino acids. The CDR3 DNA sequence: TGTGCCAGCAGCTTAGCGCCGGGCAGGGGCGAATGGGTCTATGGCTACACCTTC. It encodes CASSLAPGRGEWVYGYTF.

The CDR3 DNA reads as TGTGCCAGCTCTCCTACAGGGTCTGAATACGAGCAGTACTTC. Translation: CASSPTGSEYEQYF. The chain couples TRBV18 to TRBJ2-7, with D perhaps TRBD1 (6 bases). V was shortened by 6 bases and J by 4 bases, with 16 bases between the two germline ends. Germline V gives CDR1 KGHSH, CDR2 LQKENI. The CDR3 length is 14 residues.

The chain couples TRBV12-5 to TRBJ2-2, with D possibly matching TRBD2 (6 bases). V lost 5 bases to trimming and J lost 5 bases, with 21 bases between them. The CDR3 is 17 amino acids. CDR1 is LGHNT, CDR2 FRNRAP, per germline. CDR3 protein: CASGVGIPVGGTGELFF. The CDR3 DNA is TGTGCTAGTGGTGTTGGCATCCCCGTGGGGGGAACCGGGGAGCTGTTTTTT. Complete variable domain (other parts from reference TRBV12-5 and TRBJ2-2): DARVTQTPRHKVTEMGQEVTMRCQPILGHNTVFWYRQTMMQGLELLAYFRNRAPLDDSGMPKDRFSAEMPDATLATLKIQPSEPRDSAVYFCASGVGIPVGGTGELFFGEGSRLTVL.

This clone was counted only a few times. The chain's CDR3 is CASSKSRGNDYGYTF. CDR3 bases: TGTGCCAGCAGCAAATCCCGGGGAAATGACTATGGCTACACCTTC. This chain joins TRBV21-1 and TRBJ1-2. TRBV21-1 is designated a pseudogene. The CDR3 spans 15 residues.

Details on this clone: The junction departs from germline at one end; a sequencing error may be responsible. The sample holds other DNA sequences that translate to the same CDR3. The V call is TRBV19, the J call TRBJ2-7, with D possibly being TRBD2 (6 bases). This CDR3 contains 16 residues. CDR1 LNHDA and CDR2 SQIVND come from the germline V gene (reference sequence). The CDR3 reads CASSIGEVSGGNEQYF. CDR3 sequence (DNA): TGTGCCAGTAGTATCGGGGAGGTAAGCGGAGGCAACGAGCAATACTTC.

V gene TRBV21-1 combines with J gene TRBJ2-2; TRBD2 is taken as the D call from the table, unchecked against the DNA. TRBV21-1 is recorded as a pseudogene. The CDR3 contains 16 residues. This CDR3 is CASSKVLAVNTGELFF. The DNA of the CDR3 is TGTGCCAGCAGCAAAGTTCTAGCGGTGAACACCGGGGAGCTGTTTTTT.

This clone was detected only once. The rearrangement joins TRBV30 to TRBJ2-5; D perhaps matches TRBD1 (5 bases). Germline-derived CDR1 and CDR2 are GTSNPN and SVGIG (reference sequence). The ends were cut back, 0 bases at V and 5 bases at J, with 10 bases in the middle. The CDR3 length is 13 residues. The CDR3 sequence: CAWSVRQGETQYF. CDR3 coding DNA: TGTGCCTGGAGTGTAAGGCAGGGTGAGACCCAGTACTTC.

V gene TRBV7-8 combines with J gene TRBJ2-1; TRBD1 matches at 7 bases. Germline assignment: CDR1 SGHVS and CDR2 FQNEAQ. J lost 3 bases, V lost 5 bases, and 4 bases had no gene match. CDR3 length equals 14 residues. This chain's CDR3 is CASSQGQFYNEQFF. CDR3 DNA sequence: TGTGCCAGCAGCCAGGGACAGTTCTACAATGAGCAGTTCTTC.

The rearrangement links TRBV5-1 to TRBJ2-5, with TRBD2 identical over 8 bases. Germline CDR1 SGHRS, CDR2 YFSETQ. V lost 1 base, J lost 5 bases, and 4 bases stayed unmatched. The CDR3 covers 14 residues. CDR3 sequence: CASSLLAGLETQYF. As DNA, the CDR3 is TGCGCCAGCAGCTTGTTAGCGGGATTGGAGACCCAGTACTTC. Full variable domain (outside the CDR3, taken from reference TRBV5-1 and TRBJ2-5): KAGVTQTPRYLIKTRGQQVTLSCSPISGHRSVSWYQQTPGQGLQFLFEYFSETQRNKGNFPGRFSGRQFSNSRSEMNVSTLELGDSALYLCASSLLAGLETQYFGPGTRLLVL.

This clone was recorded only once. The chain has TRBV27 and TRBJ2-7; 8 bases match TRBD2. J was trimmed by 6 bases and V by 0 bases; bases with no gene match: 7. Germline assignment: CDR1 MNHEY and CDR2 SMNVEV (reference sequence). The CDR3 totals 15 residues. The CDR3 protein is CASSLSGTRPVEQYF. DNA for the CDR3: TGTGCCAGCAGTTTATCAGGGACTAGGCCTGTCGAGCAGTACTTC.

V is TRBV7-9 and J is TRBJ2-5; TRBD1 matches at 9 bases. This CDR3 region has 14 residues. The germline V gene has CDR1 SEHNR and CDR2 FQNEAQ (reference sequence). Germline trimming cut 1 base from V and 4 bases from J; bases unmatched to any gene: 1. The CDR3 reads CASSLGQGVETQYF. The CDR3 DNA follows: TGTGCCAGCAGCTTAGGACAGGGGGTAGAGACCCAGTACTTC.

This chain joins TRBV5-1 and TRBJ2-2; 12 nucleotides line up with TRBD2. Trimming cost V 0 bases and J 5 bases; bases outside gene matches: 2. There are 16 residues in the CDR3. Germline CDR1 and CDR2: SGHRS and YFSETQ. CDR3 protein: CASSLGLAGGTGELFF. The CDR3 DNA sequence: TGCGCCAGCAGCTTGGGCCTAGCGGGAGGGACCGGGGAGCTGTTTTTT.

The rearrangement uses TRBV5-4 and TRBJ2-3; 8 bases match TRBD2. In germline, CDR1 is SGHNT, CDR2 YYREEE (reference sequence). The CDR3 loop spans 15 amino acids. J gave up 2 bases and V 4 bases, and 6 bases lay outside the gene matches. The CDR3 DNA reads TGTGCCAGCAGCATCAAACTAGCGGACACAGATACGCAGTATTTT. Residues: CASSIKLADTDTQYF. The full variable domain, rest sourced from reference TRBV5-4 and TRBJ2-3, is ETGVTQSPTHLIKTRGQQVTLRCSSQSGHNTVSWYQQALGQGPQFIFQYYREEENGRGNFPPRFSGLQFPNYSSELNVNALELDDSALYLCASSIKLADTDTQYFGPGTRLTVL.

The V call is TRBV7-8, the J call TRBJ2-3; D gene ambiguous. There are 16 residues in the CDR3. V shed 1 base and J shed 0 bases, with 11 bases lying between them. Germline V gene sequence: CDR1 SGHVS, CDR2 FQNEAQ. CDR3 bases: TGTGCCAGCAGCTTAGAGGCGGTTCCTAGCACAGATACGCAGTATTTT. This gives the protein CASSLEAVPSTDTQYF.

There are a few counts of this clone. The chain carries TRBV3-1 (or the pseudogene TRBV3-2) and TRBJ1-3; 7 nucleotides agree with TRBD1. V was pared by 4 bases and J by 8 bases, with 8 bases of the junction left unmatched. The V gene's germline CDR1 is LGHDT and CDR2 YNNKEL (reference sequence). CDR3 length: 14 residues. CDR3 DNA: TGTGCCAGCAGCCTCCTGACAGGGCGCGACACCATATATTTT. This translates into CASSLLTGRDTIYF.

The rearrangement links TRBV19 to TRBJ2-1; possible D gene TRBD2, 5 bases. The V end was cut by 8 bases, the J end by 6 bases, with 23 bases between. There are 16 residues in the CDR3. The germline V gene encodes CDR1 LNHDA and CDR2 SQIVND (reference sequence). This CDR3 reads CASASDPRGNRNEQFF. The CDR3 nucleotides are TGTGCCAGTGCCTCCGACCCCCGGGGTAATCGCAATGAGCAGTTCTTC.

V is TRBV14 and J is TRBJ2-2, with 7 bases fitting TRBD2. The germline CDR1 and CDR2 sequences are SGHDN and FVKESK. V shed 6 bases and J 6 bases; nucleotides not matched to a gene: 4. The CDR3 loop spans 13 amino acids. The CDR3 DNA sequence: TGTGCCAGCAGGACTAGCCGAGCCGGGGAGCTGTTTTTT. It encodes CASRTSRAGELFF.

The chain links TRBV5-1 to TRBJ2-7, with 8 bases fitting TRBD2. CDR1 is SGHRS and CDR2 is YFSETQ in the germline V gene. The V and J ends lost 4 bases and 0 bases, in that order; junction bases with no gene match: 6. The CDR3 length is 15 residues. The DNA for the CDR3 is TGCGCCAGCAGCATGACCGGGACTAGCTCCTACGAGCAGTACTTC. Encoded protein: CASSMTGTSSYEQYF.

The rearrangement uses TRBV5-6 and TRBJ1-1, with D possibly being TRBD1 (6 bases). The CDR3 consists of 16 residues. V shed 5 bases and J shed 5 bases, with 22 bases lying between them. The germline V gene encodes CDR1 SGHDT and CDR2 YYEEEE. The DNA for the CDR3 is TGTGCCAGCAGTAACGACAGGTACCCCCAACGGACTGAAGCTTTCTTT. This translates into CASSNDRYPQRTEAFF.

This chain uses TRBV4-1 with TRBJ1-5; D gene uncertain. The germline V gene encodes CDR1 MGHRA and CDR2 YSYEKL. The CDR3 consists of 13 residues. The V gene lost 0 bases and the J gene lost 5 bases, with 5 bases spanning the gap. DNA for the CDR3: TGCGCCAGCAGCCAAGACGGAGATCAGCCCCAGCATTTT. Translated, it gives CASSQDGDQPQHF.

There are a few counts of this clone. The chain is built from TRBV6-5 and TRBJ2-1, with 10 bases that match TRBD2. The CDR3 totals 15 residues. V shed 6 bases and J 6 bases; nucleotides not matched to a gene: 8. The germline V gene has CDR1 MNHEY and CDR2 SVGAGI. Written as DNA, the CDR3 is TGTGCCAGCAGCCTGGGGCTAGCGGGAGTCAATGAGCAGTTCTTC. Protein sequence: CASSLGLAGVNEQFF.

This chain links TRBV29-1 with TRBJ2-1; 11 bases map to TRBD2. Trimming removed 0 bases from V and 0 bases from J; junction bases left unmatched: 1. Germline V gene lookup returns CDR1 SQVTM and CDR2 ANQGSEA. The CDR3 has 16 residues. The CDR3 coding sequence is TGCAGCGTTGAAGAACTAGCGGGAGACTCCTACAATGAGCAGTTCTTC. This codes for CSVEELAGDSYNEQFF.